Below, one T cell receptor (beta chain) is given with its context. The antigen is undetermined. Germline-derived CDR1 and CDR2 are SGDLS and YYNGEE. The CDR3 has 15 amino acids. The V gene end was trimmed by 0 bases and the J gene end by 3 bases; junction bases not matched to a gene: 3. The data were produced by immunoSEQ multiplex PCR, yet TCRdb's version contains in-frame clones alone and is incomplete. The table has 30,000 to 40,000 clones, about 94% seen once. This specimen comes from a study of graft-versus-host responses after intestinal transplantation. Study-wide results and caveats: Early HvG declines after transplant were associated with peak circulating GvH clone levels.

This TCR was recovered from a human donor who was the organ donor for an intestinal transplant. The chain employs TRBV9 and TRBJ2-5, with 9 bases lining up with TRBD2. The source material was unstimulated CD8+ T cells sorted from spleen or lymph node cells, sampled before transplant. The CDR3 coding sequence is TGTGCCAGCAGCGTAGGGGGACTAGCAAAAGAGACCCAGTACTTC. It specifies CASSVGGLAKETQYF.